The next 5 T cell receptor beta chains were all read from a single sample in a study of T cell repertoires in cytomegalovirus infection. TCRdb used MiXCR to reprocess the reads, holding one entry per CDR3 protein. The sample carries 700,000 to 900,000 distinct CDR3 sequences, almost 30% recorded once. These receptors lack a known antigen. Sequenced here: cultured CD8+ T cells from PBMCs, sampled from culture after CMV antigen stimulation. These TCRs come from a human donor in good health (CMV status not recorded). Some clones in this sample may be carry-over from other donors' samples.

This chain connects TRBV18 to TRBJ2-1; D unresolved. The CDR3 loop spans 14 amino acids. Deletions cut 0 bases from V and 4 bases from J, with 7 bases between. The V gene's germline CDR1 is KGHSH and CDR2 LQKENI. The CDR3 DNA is TGTGCCAGCTCACCACCGGCCTATTACAATGAGCAGTTCTTC. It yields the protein CASSPPAYYNEQFF. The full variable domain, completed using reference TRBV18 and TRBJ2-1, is NAGVMQNPRHLVRRRGQEARLRCSPMKGHSHVYWYRQLPEEGLKFMVYLQKENIIDESGMPKERFSAEFPKEGPSILRIQQVVRGDSAAYFCASSPPAYYNEQFFGPGTRLTVL.

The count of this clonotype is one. The CDR3 spells CAIGSGTGNSPLHF. The DNA of the CDR3 is TGTGCCATCGGGTCCGGGACAGGGAATTCACCCCTCCACTTT. V usage is TRBV10-3 and J usage is TRBJ1-6, with 9 nucleotides matching TRBD1. The CDR3 is made up of 14 amino acids. Germline CDR1 ENHRY, CDR2 SYGVKD. Trimming at V came to 8 bases and at J to 7 bases, leaving 6 bases not matched to a gene.

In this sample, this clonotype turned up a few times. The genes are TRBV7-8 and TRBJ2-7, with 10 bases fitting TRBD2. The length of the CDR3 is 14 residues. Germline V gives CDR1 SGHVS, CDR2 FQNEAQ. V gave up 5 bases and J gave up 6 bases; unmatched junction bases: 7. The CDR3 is CASSGSGGGSEQYF. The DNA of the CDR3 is TGTGCCAGCAGCGGGAGCGGGGGGGGTTCCGAGCAGTACTTC.

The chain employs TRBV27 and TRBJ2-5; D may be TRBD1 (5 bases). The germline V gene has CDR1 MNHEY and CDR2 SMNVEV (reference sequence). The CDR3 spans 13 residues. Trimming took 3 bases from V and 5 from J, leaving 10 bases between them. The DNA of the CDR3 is TGTGCCAGCAGTTTTTTCCAGGGCGAGACCCAGTACTTC. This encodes CASSFFQGETQYF.

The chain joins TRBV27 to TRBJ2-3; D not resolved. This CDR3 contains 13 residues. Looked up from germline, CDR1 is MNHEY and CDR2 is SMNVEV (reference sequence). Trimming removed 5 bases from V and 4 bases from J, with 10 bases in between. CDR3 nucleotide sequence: TGTGCCAGCAGTACGGGCTTGTCAGATACGCAGTATTTT. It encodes CASSTGLSDTQYF.